This T cell receptor (beta chain) was captured by sequencing in a study of cytomegalovirus exposure and HLA in healthy donors. The study's findings and limits: A link between a missense DCLRE1C variant and TCR beta V- and J-gene trimming emerged from a later analysis. A later analysis appeared to link common viral pathogens to several of the most significant clusters. A list of around 150 TCR beta chains associated with cytomegalovirus was given.

Researchers ran the PCR with 60 Vbeta and 13 Jbeta primers. Repertoires were generated with immunoSEQ multiplex PCR, while TCRdb's copy carries only in-frame clones and drops some. The sample lists about 150,000 clones; roughly 88% were seen once. Of note for this clone: Its target is not known.

Sequencing used PBMCs. The TCR comes from a boy aged 2 to 10 in good health and CMV-seronegative.

As DNA, the CDR3 is TGCGCCAGCAGCTTGACTAGCGGATCAAACATTCAGTACTTC. Translating gives CASSLTSGSNIQYF. The rearrangement joins TRBV5-1 to TRBJ2-4, with TRBD2 identical over 8 bases. V shed 1 base and J 6 bases; nucleotides not matched to a gene: 3. The CDR3 is 14 amino acids. CDR1 is SGHRS, CDR2 YFSETQ, per germline.